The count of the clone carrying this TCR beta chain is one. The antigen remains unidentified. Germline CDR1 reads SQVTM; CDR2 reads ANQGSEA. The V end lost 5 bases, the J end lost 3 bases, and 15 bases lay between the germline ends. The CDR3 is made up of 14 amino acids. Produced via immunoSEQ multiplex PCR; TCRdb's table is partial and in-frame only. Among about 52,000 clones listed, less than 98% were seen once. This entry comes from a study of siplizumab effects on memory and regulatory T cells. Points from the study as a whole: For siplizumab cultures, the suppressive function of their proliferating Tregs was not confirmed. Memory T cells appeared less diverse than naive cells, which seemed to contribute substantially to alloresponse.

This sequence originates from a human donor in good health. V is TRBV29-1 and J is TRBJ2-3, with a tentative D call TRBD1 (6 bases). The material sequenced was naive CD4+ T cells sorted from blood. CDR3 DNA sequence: TGCAGCGTTTCCCGAGGACAGACTACAGATACGCAGTATTTT. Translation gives CSVSRGQTTDTQYF.